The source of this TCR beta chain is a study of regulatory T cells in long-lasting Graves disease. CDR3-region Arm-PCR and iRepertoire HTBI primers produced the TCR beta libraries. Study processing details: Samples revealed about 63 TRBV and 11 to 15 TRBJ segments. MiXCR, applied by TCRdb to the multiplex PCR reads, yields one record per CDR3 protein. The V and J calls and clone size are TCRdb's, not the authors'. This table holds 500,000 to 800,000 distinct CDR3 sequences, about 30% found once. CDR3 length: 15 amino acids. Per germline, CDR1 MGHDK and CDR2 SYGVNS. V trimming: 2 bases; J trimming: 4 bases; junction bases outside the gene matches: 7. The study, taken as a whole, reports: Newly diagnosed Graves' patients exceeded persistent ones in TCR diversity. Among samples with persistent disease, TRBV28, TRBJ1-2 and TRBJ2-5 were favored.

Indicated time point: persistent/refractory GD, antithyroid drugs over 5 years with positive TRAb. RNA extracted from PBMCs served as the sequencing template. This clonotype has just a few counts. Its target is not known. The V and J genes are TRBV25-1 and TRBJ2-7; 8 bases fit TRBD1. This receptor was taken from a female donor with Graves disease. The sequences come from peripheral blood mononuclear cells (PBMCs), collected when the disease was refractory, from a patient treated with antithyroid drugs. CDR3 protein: CASSERQGAGYEQYF. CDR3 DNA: TGTGCCAGCAGTGAAAGGCAGGGGGCAGGGTACGAGCAGTACTTC.